The 28 T cell receptor beta chains below all came from one sample that was sequenced in a study of blood T cell repertoires in COVID-19. Assay: immunoSEQ multiplex PCR; the TCRdb copy retains only in-frame clones and omits some. This sample has 280,000 or so clones; 85% occur once, and the top ten carry 2% to 3%. The sample consisted of PBMCs or T cells enriched from blood (not recorded which). The receptors come from a woman between 50 and 59 years old who had recovered from COVID-19.

This chain connects TRBV12-3 or TRBV12-4 to TRBJ2-5; TRBD1 might be the D (5 bases). Trimming took off 5 bases at V and 3 bases at J, with 7 bases between the two ends. CDR3 length: 12 residues. In nucleotides, the CDR3 is TGTGCCAGCAGTCGACAGAAAGAGACCCAGTACTTC. Its protein product is CASSRQKETQYF.

This rearrangement joins TRBV27 to TRBJ2-2, with TRBD1 matching 7 bases. The germline CDR1 and CDR2 sequences are MNHEY and SMNVEV (reference sequence). V lost 4 bases and J lost 6; bases outside the gene matches: 17. This CDR3 spans 18 amino acids. The CDR3 reads CASSSPFKTGMVAGELFF. CDR3 in DNA: TGTGCCAGCAGTTCACCATTCAAGACAGGGATGGTCGCCGGGGAGCTGTTTTTT.

On this clone itself: Distinct nucleotide sequences in the sample also encode this CDR3. The chain is built from TRBV28 and TRBJ1-2; the D gene is possibly TRBD1 (6 bases). There are 14 residues in the CDR3. Germline V lookup: CDR1 MDHEN, CDR2 SYDVKM. V dropped 5 bases and J dropped 8 bases, with 18 bases sitting between them. CDR3 residues: CASSRRTGINGYTF. The CDR3 bases are TGTGCCAGCAGTCGACGAACAGGGATAAACGGCTACACCTTC.

The rearrangement uses TRBV7-9 and TRBJ2-7; 9 nucleotides align to TRBD1. The CDR3 covers 15 residues. Germline CDR1 reads SEHNR; CDR2 reads FQNEAQ (reference sequence). J lost 3 bases, V lost 3 bases, and 6 bases had no gene match. CDR3 region: CASSLTGQGHYEQYF. CDR3 coding DNA: TGTGCCAGCAGCTTGACGGGACAGGGACACTACGAGCAGTACTTC.

The V gene is TRBV5-5, the J gene TRBJ2-7; TRBD2 aligns across 14 bases. The ends lost 9 bases at V and 1 base at J; junction bases unmatched: 12. Germline loops: CDR1 SGHKS, CDR2 YYEKEE (reference sequence). The CDR3 extends over 17 amino acids. CDR3 sequence reads: CANPAGLAGDRSYEQYF. CDR3 nucleotide sequence: TGTGCCAACCCGGCGGGACTAGCGGGGGACCGATCCTACGAGCAGTACTTC.

This clone was counted a single time. The chain joins TRBV29-1 to TRBJ2-1; TRBD1 matches at 7 bases. Germline V lookup: CDR1 SQVTM, CDR2 ANQGSEA. The CDR3 spans 14 residues. Losses at the gene ends were 5 bases for V and 4 bases for J; bases not matched to a gene: 8. Here the CDR3 DNA reads TGCAGCGTTCCACAGGGGTTTGGGTACAATGAGCAGTTCTTC. Translated: CSVPQGFGYNEQFF.

This chain links TRBV11-2 with TRBJ2-3, with TRBD1 matching 7 bases. Germline CDR1 is SGHAT and CDR2 is FQNNGV. CDR3 length equals 15 residues. Unmatched junction bases numbered 10, after V lost 6 bases and J lost 4 bases. Here the CDR3 reads CASSAGTADPDTQYF. The CDR3 nucleotides are TGTGCCAGCAGTGCCGGGACAGCGGACCCAGATACGCAGTATTTT.

The chain employs TRBV5-1 and TRBJ1-3; perhaps TRBD1 as D (6 bases). The CDR3 covers 16 residues. CDR1 is SGHRS and CDR2 is YFSETQ in the germline V gene. Trimming pared 4 bases from V and 0 bases from J, leaving 14 bases between. DNA of the CDR3: TGCGCCAGCAGCCCCGGGACAATCGACTCTGGAAACACCATATATTTT. Translation: CASSPGTIDSGNTIYF.

V is TRBV5-6 and J is TRBJ1-3, with D possibly being TRBD1 (5 bases). CDR3 size: 14 residues. Germline V gives CDR1 SGHDT, CDR2 YYEEEE. The V and J ends lost 4 bases and 4 bases respectively, with 12 bases between them. The CDR3 protein is CASSPGEPGNTIYF. The DNA of the CDR3 is TGTGCCAGCAGCCCGGGGGAGCCAGGAAACACCATATATTTT.

The chain is built from TRBV28 and TRBJ1-4, with a weak D call TRBD1 (6 bases). The V gene's germline CDR1 is MDHEN and CDR2 SYDVKM. CDR3 length equals 14 residues. Trimming stripped 2 bases from V and 7 bases from J, with 11 bases between. The CDR3 sequence is CASSLGRGSEKLFF. CDR3 sequence (DNA): TGTGCCAGCAGTTTAGGAAGGGGGAGTGAAAAACTGTTTTTT.

This rearrangement joins TRBV21-1 to TRBJ1-4. TRBV21-1 counts as a pseudogene. The CDR3 covers 14 residues. For the CDR3, the DNA is TGTGCCAGCAGCAAACGGGGGACTAATGAAAAACTGTTTTTT. Encoded protein: CASSKRGTNEKLFF.

The chain links TRBV19 to TRBJ1-1; 9 positions match TRBD1. This CDR3 comprises 16 residues. Germline CDR1 LNHDA, CDR2 SQIVND (reference sequence). Germline trimming cut 6 bases from V and 10 bases from J; bases unmatched to any gene: 18. DNA for the CDR3: TGTGCCAGTAGATCGGAACTGGGACAGGGATTGGATGGAGCTTTCTTT. This gives the protein CASRSELGQGLDGAFF.

CDR3 sequence reads: CAWSAYGTSGDNEQFF. CDR3 DNA sequence: TGTGCCTGGAGTGCCTACGGGACTAGCGGGGACAATGAGCAGTTCTTC. The rearrangement uses TRBV30 and TRBJ2-1; TRBD2 matches at 13 bases. Germline values: CDR1 GTSNPN, CDR2 SVGIG (reference sequence). With V trimmed by 1 base and J by 5 bases, 5 bases remained unmatched. This CDR3 comprises 16 residues.

The chain recombines TRBV6-5 with TRBJ2-3, with D tentatively TRBD1 (6 bases). The CDR3 totals 15 residues. V was clipped by 6 bases and J by 4 bases, with 17 bases between them. The germline V gene has CDR1 MNHEY and CDR2 SVGAGI. CDR3 nucleotides: TGTGCCAGCAGCTCCCCCAAACAGGGATCAGATACGCAGTATTTT. This codes for CASSSPKQGSDTQYF.

The rearrangement joins TRBV5-4 to TRBJ1-4, with D maybe TRBD1 (5 bases). The V gene's germline CDR1 is SGHNT and CDR2 YYREEE (reference sequence). CDR3 length: 14 residues. V was pared by 0 bases and J by 6 bases, with 9 bases between. The CDR3 sequence is CASSLGGGHEKLFF. The CDR3 DNA follows: TGTGCCAGCAGCTTGGGGGGGGGTCATGAAAAACTGTTTTTT.

There are a few counts of this clone. The chain carries TRBV27 and TRBJ2-5; D is uncertain. Germline CDR1 is MNHEY and CDR2 is SMNVEV (reference sequence). The length of the CDR3 is 15 residues. V dropped 4 bases and J dropped 2 bases, with 14 bases sitting between them. CDR3 sequence: CASSSYGRGQETQYF. The CDR3 DNA reads as TGTGCCAGCAGTTCCTATGGAAGAGGACAAGAGACCCAGTACTTC.

The V call is TRBV5-1, the J call TRBJ1-2; D is perhaps TRBD1 (5 bases). Per the germline V gene, CDR1 is SGHRS and CDR2 is YFSETQ. There are 14 residues in the CDR3. V lost 3 bases and J 8 bases, leaving 17 bases between the germline ends. Written as DNA, the CDR3 is TGCGCCAGCAGCTCGGCAGGGTTTTCGCGAGGCTACACCTTC. The encoded protein is CASSSAGFSRGYTF.

V and J are TRBV3-1 (or the pseudogene TRBV3-2) and TRBJ1-4, with D possibly TRBD1 on 5 matching bases. Trimming cost V 0 bases and J 8 bases, with 13 bases left between them. The CDR3 is made up of 15 amino acids. The germline CDR1 and CDR2 sequences are LGHDT and YNNKEL (reference sequence). The CDR3 coding sequence is TGTGCCAGCAGCCAAGATGCGGGGGGGGTAGAAAAACTGTTTTTT. This codes for CASSQDAGGVEKLFF.

V gene TRBV2 combines with J gene TRBJ1-1; the D gene is possibly TRBD1 (5 bases). The germline V gene has CDR1 SNHLY and CDR2 FYNNEI. CDR3 length equals 13 residues. Trimming shortened V by 8 bases and J by 0 bases, and 10 bases separated the two germline ends. In DNA, the CDR3 is TGTGCCAGCCAGGGCCACATGAACACTGAAGCTTTCTTT. Translating it yields CASQGHMNTEAFF.

The rearrangement links TRBV27 to TRBJ2-5; 8 nucleotides line up with TRBD2. The CDR3 has 17 residues. The junction had 13 bases not matched to a gene; V was cut back by 5 bases and J by 2 bases. The germline gives CDR1 MNHEY, CDR2 SMNVEV (reference sequence). The CDR3: CASSQGDVLADQETQYF. CDR3 in DNA: TGTGCCAGCAGTCAGGGCGACGTACTAGCGGATCAAGAGACCCAGTACTTC.

The CDR3 loop reads CASSFSSLYEQYF. CDR3 DNA: TGTGCCAGCAGTTTCTCTAGTTTGTACGAGCAGTACTTC. V usage is TRBV27 and J usage is TRBJ2-7; D gene unclear. Trimming stripped 3 bases from V and 4 bases from J, with 10 bases between. The CDR3 extends over 13 amino acids. Germline-derived CDR1 and CDR2 are MNHEY and SMNVEV (reference sequence).

The table lists this clone with a count of one. V usage is TRBV28 and J usage is TRBJ2-2; 7 nucleotides line up with TRBD1. Germline V gives CDR1 MDHEN, CDR2 SYDVKM. The CDR3 runs 15 residues. J was trimmed by 3 bases and V by 6 bases; bases with no gene match: 7. The CDR3 DNA reads TGTGCCAGCAGCCTCCGGGACAGTCACACCGGGGAGCTGTTTTTT. Encoded protein: CASSLRDSHTGELFF.

The chain links TRBV4-1 to TRBJ1-1; no clear D. This CDR3 comprises 15 residues. CDR1 MGHRA and CDR2 YSYEKL come from the germline V gene. Between the trimmed V and J ends, which lost 1 base and 3 bases, there was a span of 12 bases. The CDR3 region is CASSQGVPEDTEAFF. The CDR3 nucleotides read TGCGCCAGCAGCCAAGGGGTCCCTGAGGACACTGAAGCTTTCTTT.

The rearrangement joins TRBV30 to TRBJ1-5, with D tentatively TRBD1 (5 bases). Germline V gene lookup returns CDR1 GTSNPN and CDR2 SVGIG (reference sequence). Trimming left V 5 bases short and J 4 bases short, with 12 bases between. The CDR3 runs 13 residues. CDR3 bases: TGTGCCTGGCAGACGGGGGATAATCAGCCCCAGCATTTT. Its protein is CAWQTGDNQPQHF. The entire variable domain, with the rest obtained from reference TRBV30 and TRBJ1-5, is as follows: SQTIHQWPATLVQPVGSPLSLECTVEGTSNPNLYWYRQAAGRGLQLLFYSVGIGQISSEVPQNLSASRPQDRQFILSSKKLLLSDSGFYLCAWQTGDNQPQHFGDGTRLSIL.

The chain carries TRBV29-1 and TRBJ1-1; the D gene is possibly TRBD1 (5 bases). CDR3 length: 11 residues. V shed 6 bases and J shed 4 bases, with 9 bases lying between them. Per the germline V gene, CDR1 is SQVTM and CDR2 is ANQGSEA. Here the CDR3 reads CSVLGATEAFF. The CDR3 region has the DNA TGCAGCGTCCTAGGGGCCACTGAAGCTTTCTTT.

V and J are TRBV20-1 and TRBJ1-1, with TRBD1 identical over 7 bases. The CDR3 has 16 residues. V was clipped by 3 bases and J by 3 bases; unmatched bases: 13. Germline V gene sequence: CDR1 DFQATT, CDR2 SNEGSKA (reference sequence). CDR3 bases: TGCAGTGCTAGTCGAAGGGCAGGGGGATCGTACACTGAAGCTTTCTTT. It encodes CSASRRAGGSYTEAFF.

The chain has TRBV5-8 and TRBJ1-5; a weak D match, TRBD1 (5 bases). This CDR3 has 16 residues. Germline V CDR1 and CDR2: SGHTS, YDEGEE. The V and J ends lost 4 bases and 2 bases respectively, with 16 bases between them. This CDR3 reads CASSPREGAGNQPQHF. In nucleotides, the CDR3 is TGTGCCAGCAGCCCCAGGGAAGGCGCGGGCAATCAGCCCCAGCATTTT.

The chain carries TRBV10-1 and TRBJ2-1, with 7 bases fitting TRBD2. Germline V gene lookup returns CDR1 WNHNN and CDR2 SYGVQD (reference sequence). The CDR3 sequence is 15 residues long. V gave up 0 bases and J gave up 5 bases; unmatched junction bases: 4. The CDR3 DNA reads as TGCGCCAGCAGTGAGTCGGCTAGCGGCAACAATGAGCAGTTCTTC. This translates into CASSESASGNNEQFF.